The next 16 T cell receptor beta chains were all read from a single sample in a study of OX40 agonist ivuxolimab in advanced cancers. The repertoire was sequenced with immunoSEQ multiplex PCR; TCRdb's copy has only in-frame clones and lacks some. Found here are approximately 30,000 clones, 75% to 90% of them singletons; the top ten hold around 29%. The material sequenced was CD4+ or CD8+ T cells sorted from blood, taken in a trial of the OX40 agonist ivuxolimab. These receptors all come from an adult with an advanced solid tumor such as melanoma, head and neck, liver or kidney cancer.

This clone has more than one count but fewer than ten. The gene calls are TRBV2 and TRBJ1-5; D remains unclear. Germline assignment: CDR1 SNHLY and CDR2 FYNNEI. The CDR3 sequence is 11 residues long. The germline V and J ends were trimmed by 8 bases and 11 bases, with 13 bases remaining between them. As DNA, the CDR3 is TGTGCCAGCCAAGGTGGCTCGGCCCAGCATTTT. Protein: CASQGGSAQHF.

The chain joins TRBV27 to TRBJ1-2; D possibly corresponds to TRBD1 (5 bases). Germline CDR1 is MNHEY and CDR2 is SMNVEV (reference sequence). The CDR3 length is 14 residues. V gave up 5 bases and J gave up 4 bases, with 14 bases separating them. The CDR3 spells CASSPGSSLYGYTF. The CDR3 coding sequence is TGTGCCAGCAGTCCAGGGAGTTCCCTCTATGGCTACACCTTC.

In this sample, this clone turned up once. The rearrangement uses TRBV5-1 and TRBJ1-5; D ambiguous. This CDR3 has 15 amino acids. CDR1 and CDR2 from the germline V gene are SGHRS and YFSETQ. Trimming cost V 5 bases and J 0 bases, with 12 bases left between them. The CDR3 here is CASRYGVNSNQPQHF. CDR3 nucleotide sequence: TGCGCCAGCAGGTACGGGGTTAATAGCAATCAGCCCCAGCATTTT.

The V call is TRBV4-3, the J call TRBJ2-7; 9 nucleotides line up with TRBD2. V lost 4 bases and J lost 5; bases outside the gene matches: 9. Germline V gene sequence: CDR1 LGHNA, CDR2 YSLEER. The CDR3 sequence is 15 residues long. The CDR3 region has the DNA TGCGCCAGCAGCCCCGTAGCGGGAGAGGTCCACGAGCAGTACTTC. This sequence encodes CASSPVAGEVHEQYF.

This clone came up once. The gene calls are TRBV6-1 and TRBJ2-3; the match to TRBD2 covers 11 bases. Looked up from germline, CDR1 is MNHNS and CDR2 is SASEGT. This CDR3 region has 14 residues. V shed 10 bases and J 2 bases; nucleotides not matched to a gene: 5. CDR3 loop: CATPGLADTDTQYF. The CDR3 region has the DNA TGTGCCACGCCGGGACTAGCGGACACAGATACGCAGTATTTT.

The V call is TRBV7-3, the J call TRBJ2-1; D not resolved. CDR3 length: 15 residues. Germline-derived CDR1 and CDR2 are SGHTA and FQGTGA. Trimming removed 7 bases at V and 2 bases at J, with 15 bases between. CDR3 sequence: CASILKRFPYNEQFF. The CDR3 DNA reads TGTGCCAGCATCCTAAAGAGGTTTCCCTACAATGAGCAGTTCTTC.

This clone was counted once. The rearrangement uses TRBV11-3 and TRBJ1-5; TRBD1 is a possible D gene (6 bases). The germline V and J ends were trimmed by 5 bases and 0 bases, with 11 bases remaining between them. Germline assignment: CDR1 SGHNT and CDR2 YENEEA. The CDR3 extends over 15 amino acids. CDR3 sequence: CASSPTGYSNQPQHF. DNA for the CDR3: TGTGCCAGCAGCCCAACAGGGTATAGCAATCAGCCCCAGCATTTT.

The J gene is TRBJ2-7, the V gene TRBV28; no definite D call. Per germline, CDR1 MDHEN and CDR2 SYDVKM. V lost 2 bases to trimming and J lost 2 bases, with 10 bases between them. The CDR3 extends over 14 amino acids. The DNA for the CDR3 is TGTGCCAGCAGTTTAGACGCGATCACCTACGAGCAGTACTTC. Protein sequence: CASSLDAITYEQYF.

This clone is labeled medium-sized. The chain couples TRBV9 to TRBJ1-1, with D uncertain. Trimming pared 0 bases from V and 3 bases from J, leaving 3 bases between. Germline CDR1 and CDR2: SGDLS and YYNGEE. This CDR3 spans 12 amino acids. The CDR3 region is CASSVGDTEAFF. The CDR3 region has the DNA TGTGCCAGCAGCGTAGGGGACACTGAAGCTTTCTTT. Full variable domain (remainder filled in from reference TRBV9 and TRBJ1-1): DSGVTQTPKHLITATGQRVTLRCSPRSGDLSVYWYQQSLDQGLQFLIQYYNGEERAKGNILERFSAQQFPDLHSELNLSSLELGDSALYFCASSVGDTEAFFGQGTRLTVV.

This sequence joins TRBV28 and TRBJ2-5, with D possibly TRBD1 on 5 matching bases. The CDR3 runs 15 residues. Germline CDR1 is MDHEN and CDR2 is SYDVKM. Trimming shortened V by 5 bases and J by 5 bases, and 18 bases separated the two germline ends. CDR3 sequence (DNA): TGTGCCAGCAGTCCCCCCACCGGATACAGGGAGACCCAGTACTTC. Translation: CASSPPTGYRETQYF.

The chain has TRBV28 and TRBJ1-1; weak D call: TRBD1 (5 bases). The germline V gene has CDR1 MDHEN and CDR2 SYDVKM. V was clipped by 3 bases and J by 5 bases, with 13 bases between them. This CDR3 is built from 14 residues. As DNA, the CDR3 is TGTGCCAGCAGTTTTGCAGGGTCAGGTACTGAAGCTTTCTTT. It translates to CASSFAGSGTEAFF.

The chain uses TRBV4-1 and TRBJ1-1, with 8 bases that match TRBD1. The CDR3 runs 15 residues. CDR1 MGHRA and CDR2 YSYEKL come from the germline V gene. Trimming took 2 bases from V and 5 from J; bases not matched to a gene: 7. CDR3 protein: CASSQRDRGGTEAFF. The CDR3 coding sequence is TGCGCCAGCAGCCAAAGAGACAGGGGAGGAACTGAAGCTTTCTTT.

In its sample, this clone was seen once. V gene TRBV6-5 combines with J gene TRBJ1-5; D is perhaps TRBD1 (5 bases). The V gene lost 0 bases and the J gene lost 4 bases, with 7 bases spanning the gap. CDR3 size: 14 residues. Germline values: CDR1 MNHEY, CDR2 SVGAGI. CDR3 protein: CASSYSRENQPQHF. The CDR3 bases are TGTGCCAGCAGTTACTCCAGGGAAAATCAGCCCCAGCATTTT.

This clone was recorded once. This rearrangement joins TRBV14 to TRBJ2-7; D assignment may be TRBD1 or TRBD2 (5 bases each). The V end was cut by 2 bases, the J end by 4 bases, with 9 bases between. The V gene's germline CDR1 is SGHDN and CDR2 FVKESK. This CDR3 has 13 residues. In DNA form, the CDR3 reads TGTGCCAGCAGCCAACGGGGCCGATACGAGCAGTACTTC. It is translated as CASSQRGRYEQYF.

This rearrangement joins TRBV25-1 to TRBJ2-1; 7 nucleotides agree with TRBD2. J lost 2 bases, V lost 5 bases, and 3 bases had no gene match. Per the germline V gene, CDR1 is MGHDK and CDR2 is SYGVNS. The CDR3 contains 14 residues. CDR3 amino acids: CASSNSGTYNEQFF. CDR3 DNA sequence: TGTGCCAGCAGTAACAGCGGGACCTACAATGAGCAGTTCTTC.

V gene TRBV7-2 combines with J gene TRBJ2-7, with D tentatively TRBD1 (5 bases). The ends were cut back, 1 base at V and 3 bases at J, with 13 bases in the middle. This CDR3 is 15 amino acids long. CDR1 SGHTA and CDR2 FQGNSA come from the germline V gene. CDR3 in DNA: TGTGCCAGCAGCTTAGACGGCAGAAGGGGCTACGAGCAGTACTTC. Amino acid sequence: CASSLDGRRGYEQYF.